The present entry profiles one T cell receptor (beta chain) with its context. What it binds is unknown. Germline CDR1 reads SGHNT; CDR2 reads YYREEE (reference sequence). J lost 4 bases, V lost 4 bases, and 10 bases had no gene match. CDR3 length: 16 residues. This entry comes from a study of cytomegalovirus exposure and HLA in healthy donors. Primers: 60 Vbeta forward and 13 Jbeta reverse. Measured with immunoSEQ multiplex PCR; TCRdb has only the in-frame clones, and not every one. The sample carries 100,000 to 150,000 clones, around three quarters recorded once. Study-level findings and limits: Per a later analysis, HLA-associated TCR beta chains showed more clonal expansion than other, equally common TCR beta chains.

The chain recombines TRBV5-4 with TRBJ2-2; 7 positions agree with TRBD2. The source material was PBMCs. The clonotype was recovered from a woman in her forties or fifties in good health and CMV-seronegative. The CDR3 sequence is CASSRTSSGLTGELFF. The CDR3 DNA reads TGTGCCAGCAGCAGGACCTCTAGCGGTCTCACCGGGGAGCTGTTTTTT.